The clone carrying this T cell receptor beta chain has a handful of counts. Its target is unknown. The second PCR ran about 6 to 11 cycles with a sample-barcoded 5' primer and J-beta primers. MiXCR, run by TCRdb on the 5' RACE reads, gives a single entry per CDR3 protein. The data hold some 1.8 million distinct CDR3 sequences, with roughly two fifths observed a single time. J gave up 2 bases and V 3 bases, and 5 bases lay outside the gene matches. Germline V CDR1 and CDR2: SGHTA, FQGNSA. CDR3 length: 15 amino acids. PBMCs, at least 7 million per sample, were isolated. The data derive from a study of blood T cells in healthy people across ages. Study results and limitations: Naive T cell percentage by flow cytometry tracked strongly with beta diversity. It was not possible, with unsorted PBMCs, to conclusively compare naive and antigen-experienced cells. Significant beta diversity loss was already apparent by age approximately 38, declining roughly linearly.

Sequenced: blood. This receptor was identified in a human donor in good health. V usage is TRBV7-2 and J usage is TRBJ2-5; 8 bases fit TRBD1. The CDR3 spells CASSFRTGGQETQYF. DNA for the CDR3: TGTGCCAGCAGCTTTCGTACAGGGGGACAAGAGACCCAGTACTTC.